This TCR beta chain was profiled in a study of metastatic and nonmetastatic thyroid tumors. TCRdb called clones again from the PCR reads with MiXCR. This sample has over 65,000 clones, with 12% found just once. Ten or more counts support this clone. Thyroid surgery had not been preceded by any treatment in any patient. The clonotype originates from a female donor with papillary thyroid cancer or a benign thyroid nodule (not recorded which). Some clones in this sample may be carry-over from other donors' samples. What was sequenced was tumor tissue.

CDR3 bases: TGTGCCAGCAGCGCACCGAGCGGGAGCGGTACAGATACGCAGTATTTT. Protein sequence: CASSAPSGSGTDTQYF. The rearrangement links TRBV11-1 to TRBJ2-3, with TRBD2 matching 8 bases. Looked up from germline, CDR1 is SGHAT and CDR2 is FQDESV (reference sequence). The CDR3 sequence is 16 residues long. The ends lost 5 bases at V and 3 bases at J; junction bases unmatched: 10.